These T cell receptor beta chains were read from a single sample in a study of shared clonotypes between healthy human individuals. TCRdb's copy holds only in-frame clones and misses some; the assay was immunoSEQ multiplex PCR. This table has fewer than 600,000 clones, approximately 77% appearing once. The material sequenced was PBMCs. The receptors come from a woman aged 40 to 50 in good health. Some clones in this sample may be carry-over from other donors' samples. Each CDR3 is given with its conserved first and last residue. Fields, in order: CDR3 protein, J gene, V gene, D gene. The D gene is left open where the match is weak.

CDR3aa: CASSYLAGVGTQYF
j_gene: TRBJ2-3
v_gene: TRBV28
d_gene: TRBD2

CDR3aa: CASSPTGGNQPQHF
j_gene: TRBJ1-5
v_gene: TRBV6-1
d_gene: TRBD1

CDR3aa: CASSQGYGLNTEAFF
j_gene: TRBJ1-1
v_gene: TRBV4-3
d_gene: NA

CDR3aa: CASREGGFSTEAFF
j_gene: TRBJ1-1
v_gene: TRBV5-1
d_gene: NA

CDR3aa: CSALVGYGYTF
j_gene: TRBJ1-2
v_gene: TRBV20-1
d_gene: NA

CDR3aa: CASSQLGGKNIQYF
j_gene: TRBJ2-4
v_gene: TRBV4-1
d_gene: TRBD2

CDR3aa: CASSLDGTRQFF
j_gene: TRBJ2-1
v_gene: TRBV11-2
d_gene: NA

CDR3aa: CSVLGSYEQYF
j_gene: NA
v_gene: TRBV29-1
d_gene: NA

CDR3aa: CASSLGLGTGSGYTF
j_gene: TRBJ1-2
v_gene: TRBV7-9
d_gene: TRBD1

CDR3aa: CASKELTGRYEQYF
j_gene: TRBJ2-7
v_gene: TRBV10-2
d_gene: TRBD1

CDR3aa: CASSLATGYYGYTF
j_gene: TRBJ1-2
v_gene: TRBV7-9
d_gene: NA

CDR3aa: CASTQGATQYF
j_gene: TRBJ2-3
v_gene: TRBV6-5
d_gene: NA

CDR3aa: CASIRLATTDTQYF
j_gene: TRBJ2-3
v_gene: TRBV6-1
d_gene: TRBD2

CDR3aa: CASSLAGNQPQHF
j_gene: TRBJ1-5
v_gene: TRBV28
d_gene: NA

CDR3aa: CASSLEGTGGVDTQYF
j_gene: TRBJ2-3
v_gene: TRBV5-8
d_gene: TRBD1

CDR3aa: CASSLSTGGVTEAFF
j_gene: TRBJ1-1
v_gene: TRBV7-2
d_gene: TRBD1

CDR3aa: CASRRQGPNQPQHF
j_gene: TRBJ1-5
v_gene: TRBV6-1
d_gene: TRBD1

CDR3aa: CASSPGPTGGGQPQHF
j_gene: TRBJ1-5
v_gene: TRBV18
d_gene: TRBD1

CDR3aa: CASSSTVNTGELFF
j_gene: TRBJ2-2
v_gene: TRBV19
d_gene: NA

CDR3aa: CASSLGTGGDTEAFF
j_gene: TRBJ1-1
v_gene: TRBV27
d_gene: TRBD1

CDR3aa: CAWDEGSTQYF
j_gene: TRBJ2-3
v_gene: TRBV30
d_gene: NA

CDR3aa: CASSPRQGMYEQYF
j_gene: TRBJ2-7
v_gene: TRBV5-4
d_gene: TRBD1

CDR3aa: CASSEGRGDNEQFF
j_gene: TRBJ2-1
v_gene: TRBV2
d_gene: NA

CDR3aa: CASSRTGILAEAFF
j_gene: TRBJ1-1
v_gene: TRBV5-4
d_gene: NA

CDR3aa: CASSLVGGYGYTF
j_gene: TRBJ1-2
v_gene: TRBV27
d_gene: NA

CDR3aa: CASSLTPGLEQFF
j_gene: TRBJ2-1
v_gene: TRBV7-9
d_gene: TRBD2

CDR3aa: CASSSSGVVNQPQHF
j_gene: TRBJ1-5
v_gene: TRBV28
d_gene: NA

CDR3aa: CAWSVSGVGNTIYF
j_gene: TRBJ1-3
v_gene: TRBV30
d_gene: NA